Shown below are 14 T cell receptor beta chains from a single sample sequenced in a study of blood T cell repertoires in COVID-19. Libraries were prepared by immunoSEQ multiplex PCR; TCRdb keeps only in-frame clonotypes and omits some of them. The sample includes a few hundred thousand clones, around 81% of them seen just once. Sequencing was performed on PBMCs or T cells enriched from blood (not recorded which). The receptors here all came from a man aged 50-60 years who had recovered from COVID-19.

The rearrangement uses TRBV5-1 and TRBJ1-2, with D maybe TRBD1 (5 bases). The CDR3 is made up of 14 amino acids. Germline CDR1 and CDR2: SGHRS and YFSETQ. The germline V and J ends were trimmed by 4 bases and 6 bases, with 16 bases remaining between them. The CDR3 DNA reads TGCGCCAGCAGCCCGAGATCCAGGGTTCATGGCTACACCTTC. Amino acids: CASSPRSRVHGYTF.

The CDR3 sequence is CASSDRGRPYNEQFF. CDR3 nucleotide sequence: TGTGCCAGCAGTGACAGGGGCCGTCCCTACAATGAGCAGTTCTTC. The chain carries TRBV28 and TRBJ2-1; 8 bases line up with TRBD1. The length of the CDR3 is 15 residues. Germline lookup yields CDR1 MDHEN and CDR2 SYDVKM. V trimming: 5 bases; J trimming: 2 bases; junction bases outside the gene matches: 5.

The rearrangement uses TRBV6-6 and TRBJ2-1; 10 bases align to TRBD2. From germline, CDR1 is MNHNY and CDR2 SVGAGI (reference sequence). With V trimmed by 8 bases and J by 6 bases, 7 bases remained unmatched. The CDR3 totals 14 residues. DNA of the CDR3: TGTGCCAGCGCAAGCGGGAGGGCCATCAATGAGCAGTTCTTC. It codes for CASASGRAINEQFF.

The V gene is TRBV20-1, the J gene TRBJ2-3; D is perhaps TRBD2 (5 bases). Trimming removed 3 bases from V and 6 bases from J, with 19 bases in between. Per the germline V gene, CDR1 is DFQATT and CDR2 is SNEGSKA (reference sequence). The CDR3 extends over 15 amino acids. CDR3 nucleotides: TGCAGTGCTAGTACGGGGAGCCCGGCTGGGGATACGCAGTATTTT. Translated, it gives CSASTGSPAGDTQYF.

V usage is TRBV30 and J usage is TRBJ2-7; 9 bases are a match to TRBD1. The CDR3 is made up of 14 amino acids. The germline V gene encodes CDR1 GTSNPN and CDR2 SVGIG (reference sequence). V shed 4 bases, J shed 5 bases, and the junction held 9 bases outside the gene matches. In DNA, the CDR3 is TGTGCCTGGACCGCGGGACAGGGCGGAGACGAGCAGTACTTC. Its protein product is CAWTAGQGGDEQYF.

The CDR3 spells CASSLSGGGYEQYF. The CDR3 DNA reads TGTGCCAGCAGTTTATCGGGGGGGGGCTACGAGCAGTACTTC. The gene calls are TRBV28 and TRBJ2-7; 8 bases line up with TRBD2. With V trimmed by 1 base and J by 3 bases, 2 bases remained unmatched. Germline values: CDR1 MDHEN, CDR2 SYDVKM. This CDR3 contains 14 residues.

The CDR3 sequence is CASSLDVSSYNEQFF. CDR3 bases: TGTGCCAGCAGCTTAGACGTTAGCTCCTACAATGAGCAGTTCTTC. The rearrangement uses TRBV11-2 and TRBJ2-1, with D unclear. The CDR3 sequence is 15 residues long. With 0 bases removed from V and 0 bases from J, the gap between germline ends came to 6 bases. Per the germline V gene, CDR1 is SGHAT and CDR2 is FQNNGV.

This clone appeared a few times. The chain combines TRBV6-5 with TRBJ1-5; weak D call: TRBD1 (5 bases). This CDR3 has 13 residues. Trimming pared 2 bases from V and 7 bases from J, leaving 9 bases between. The V gene's germline CDR1 is MNHEY and CDR2 SVGAGI. The CDR3 sequence: CASSYRRDQPQHF. The CDR3 DNA is TGTGCCAGCAGTTACCGGAGGGACCAGCCCCAGCATTTT.

The chain joins TRBV4-1 to TRBJ1-4, with D perhaps TRBD1 (6 bases). This CDR3 comprises 14 residues. CDR1 is MGHRA and CDR2 is YSYEKL in the germline V gene. V was pared by 4 bases and J by 8 bases, with 14 bases between. The CDR3 region has the DNA TGCGCCAGCAGCCTACAGGGCTTCGGGGAAAAACTGTTTTTT. This sequence encodes CASSLQGFGEKLFF.

In nucleotides, the CDR3 is TGTGCCAGCAGCTTAGCGGGCGTGGTTATGGGCTACGAGCAGTACTTC. This encodes CASSLAGVVMGYEQYF. The chain links TRBV7-6 to TRBJ2-7; unclear D gene. The V and J ends lost 0 bases and 3 bases respectively, with 15 bases between them. Germline CDR1 reads SGHVS; CDR2 reads FNYEAQ. This CDR3 is 16 amino acids long.

The chain carries TRBV7-8 and TRBJ2-3; TRBD1 might be the D (5 bases). Germline V lookup: CDR1 SGHVS, CDR2 FQNEAQ. The CDR3 sequence is 13 residues long. V was pared by 4 bases and J by 1 base, with 6 bases between. CDR3 protein: CASSWGRTDTQYF. The CDR3 DNA reads TGTGCCAGCAGCTGGGGCCGCACAGATACGCAGTATTTT.

This clone was recorded once. The V gene is TRBV19, the J gene TRBJ2-5; the match to TRBD1 covers 8 bases. Unmatched junction bases numbered 5, after V lost 6 bases and J lost 5 bases. The germline CDR1 and CDR2 sequences are LNHDA and SQIVND (reference sequence). CDR3 size: 13 residues. CDR3 protein: CASRAGGWETQYF. CDR3 nucleotides: TGTGCCAGTAGGGCAGGGGGCTGGGAGACCCAGTACTTC.

The V gene is TRBV6-5, the J gene TRBJ1-2, with TRBD1 identical over 10 bases. Germline loops: CDR1 MNHEY, CDR2 SVGAGI. Germline trimming cut 6 bases from V and 7 bases from J; bases unmatched to any gene: 8. The CDR3 is made up of 14 amino acids. The CDR3 region has the DNA TGTGCCAGCAGGGGGGGACAGGGGATCGGTGGCTACACCTTC. Translated: CASRGGQGIGGYTF.

In its sample, this clone was seen a few times. V usage is TRBV4-3 and J usage is TRBJ1-1, with D possibly TRBD1 on 6 matching bases. CDR3 length: 15 amino acids. The germline gives CDR1 LGHNA, CDR2 YSLEER. Deletions cut 1 base from V and 7 bases from J, with 16 bases between. The CDR3 sequence: CASSQVGGRYSEAFF. Here the CDR3 DNA reads TGCGCCAGCAGCCAAGTGGGGGGGCGTTATAGTGAAGCTTTCTTT.